This paragraph covers one TCR beta chain sequence. Its specificity is not known. Germline assignment: CDR1 LNHDA and CDR2 SQIVND (reference sequence). The CDR3 contains 11 residues. V lost 7 bases, J lost 11 bases, and 6 bases stayed unmatched. In the PCR, 60 Vbeta and 13 Jbeta primers were used. Profiling relied on immunoSEQ multiplex PCR, and the TCRdb table lists in-frame clones only, not all of them. The sample includes about 120,000 clones, 80% to 85% of them seen just once. The data belong to a study of cytomegalovirus exposure and HLA in healthy donors. Overall study results and limits: In a later analysis, at a false discovery rate of 0.05, 15,000 to 20,000 TCR beta sequences were associated with HLA alleles. An ancestry cluster, one associated with Asian ancestry, reportedly showed fewer N-insertions than the roughly 700-donor mean in a later analysis.

The chain links TRBV19 to TRBJ2-3; 7 bases map to TRBD2. This clonotype originated in a woman aged 25-40 years in good health and CMV-seronegative. Source material: PBMCs. This chain's CDR3 is CASTTGGMQYF. The CDR3 DNA is TGTGCCAGTACCACGGGGGGAATGCAGTATTTT.